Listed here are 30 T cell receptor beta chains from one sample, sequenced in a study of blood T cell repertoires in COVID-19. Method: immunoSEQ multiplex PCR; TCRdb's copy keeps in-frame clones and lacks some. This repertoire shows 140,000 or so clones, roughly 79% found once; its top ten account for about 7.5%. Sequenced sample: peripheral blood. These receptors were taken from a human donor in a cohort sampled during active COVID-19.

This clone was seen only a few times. The CDR3 here is CASSITSPPGYSGNTIYF. In DNA, the CDR3 is TGTGCCAGCAGCATCACTTCCCCCCCCGGGTACTCCGGAAACACCATATATTTT. J is TRBJ1-3 and V is TRBV7-2; no reliable D call. This CDR3 region has 18 residues. Deletions cut 5 bases from V and 4 bases from J, with 24 bases between. From germline, CDR1 is SGHTA and CDR2 FQGNSA.

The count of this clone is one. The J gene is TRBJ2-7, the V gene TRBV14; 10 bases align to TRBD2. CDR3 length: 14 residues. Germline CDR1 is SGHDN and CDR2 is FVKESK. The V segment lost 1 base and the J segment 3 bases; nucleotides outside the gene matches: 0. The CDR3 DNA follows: TGTGCCAGCAGCCAAGGACTAGCGGGCTACGAGCAGTACTTC. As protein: CASSQGLAGYEQYF. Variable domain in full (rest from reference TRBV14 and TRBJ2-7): EAGVTQFPSHSVIEKGQTVTLRCDPISGHDNLYWYRRVMGKEIKFLLHFVKESKQDESGMPNNRFLAERTGGTYSTLKVQPAELEDSGVYFCASSQGLAGYEQYFGPGTRLTVT.

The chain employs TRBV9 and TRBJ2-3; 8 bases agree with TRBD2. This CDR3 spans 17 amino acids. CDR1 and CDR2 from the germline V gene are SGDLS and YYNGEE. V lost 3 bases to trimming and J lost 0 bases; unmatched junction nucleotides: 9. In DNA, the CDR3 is TGTGCCAGCAGCGCCGGAGTGGGGACTAGAAGCACAGATACGCAGTATTTT. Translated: CASSAGVGTRSTDTQYF.

CDR3 sequence reads: CASSPGQEETQYF. For the CDR3, the DNA is TGTGCCAGCAGTCCAGGACAGGAAGAGACCCAGTACTTC. J is TRBJ2-5 and V is TRBV2; the match to TRBD1 covers 7 bases. The ends lost 5 bases at V and 3 bases at J; junction bases unmatched: 3. Germline V gene sequence: CDR1 SNHLY, CDR2 FYNNEI. The CDR3 length is 13 residues.

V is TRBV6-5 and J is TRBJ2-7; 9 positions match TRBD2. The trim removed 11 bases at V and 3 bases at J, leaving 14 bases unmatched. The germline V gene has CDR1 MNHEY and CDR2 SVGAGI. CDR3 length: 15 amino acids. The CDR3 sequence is CARRWAGAGGYEQYF. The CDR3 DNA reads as TGTGCCCGTAGGTGGGCGGGAGCGGGGGGCTACGAGCAGTACTTC.

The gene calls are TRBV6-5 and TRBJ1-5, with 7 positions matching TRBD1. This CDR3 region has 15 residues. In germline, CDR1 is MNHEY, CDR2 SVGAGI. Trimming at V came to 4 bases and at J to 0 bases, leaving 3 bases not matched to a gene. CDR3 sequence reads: CASSFAGGSNQPQHF. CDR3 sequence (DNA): TGTGCCAGCAGTTTCGCAGGGGGTAGCAATCAGCCCCAGCATTTT.

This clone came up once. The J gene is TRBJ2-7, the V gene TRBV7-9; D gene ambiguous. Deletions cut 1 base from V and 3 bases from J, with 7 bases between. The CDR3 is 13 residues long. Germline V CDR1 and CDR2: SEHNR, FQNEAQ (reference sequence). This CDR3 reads CASSLGQIYEQYF. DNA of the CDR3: TGTGCCAGCAGCTTAGGGCAGATCTACGAGCAGTACTTC.

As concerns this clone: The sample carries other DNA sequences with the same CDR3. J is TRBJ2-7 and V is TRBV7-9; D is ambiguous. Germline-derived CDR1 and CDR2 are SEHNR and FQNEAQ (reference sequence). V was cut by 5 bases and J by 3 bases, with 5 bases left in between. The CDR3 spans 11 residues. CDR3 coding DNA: TGTGCCAGCAGCATCAACTACGAGCAGTACTTC. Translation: CASSINYEQYF.

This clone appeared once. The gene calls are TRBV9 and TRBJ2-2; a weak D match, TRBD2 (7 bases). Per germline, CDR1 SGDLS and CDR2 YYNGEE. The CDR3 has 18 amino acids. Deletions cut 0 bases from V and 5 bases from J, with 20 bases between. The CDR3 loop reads CASSVAPAGAGRTGELFF. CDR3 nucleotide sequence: TGTGCCAGCAGCGTAGCTCCCGCGGGGGCAGGGCGTACCGGGGAGCTGTTTTTT. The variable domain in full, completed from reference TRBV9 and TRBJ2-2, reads DSGVTQTPKHLITATGQRVTLRCSPRSGDLSVYWYQQSLDQGLQFLIQYYNGEERAKGNILERFSAQQFPDLHSELNLSSLELGDSALYFCASSVAPAGAGRTGELFFGEGSRLTVL.

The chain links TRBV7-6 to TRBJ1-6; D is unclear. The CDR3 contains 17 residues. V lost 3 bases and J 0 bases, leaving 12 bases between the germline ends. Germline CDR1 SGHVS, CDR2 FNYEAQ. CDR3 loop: CASSLEGISSYNSPLHF. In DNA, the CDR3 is TGTGCCAGCAGCTTGGAGGGAATAAGCTCCTATAATTCACCCCTCCACTTT.

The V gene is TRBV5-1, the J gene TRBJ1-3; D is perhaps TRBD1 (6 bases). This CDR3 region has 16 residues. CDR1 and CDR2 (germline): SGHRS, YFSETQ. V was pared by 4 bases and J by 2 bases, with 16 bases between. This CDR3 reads CASSPTTRGPGNTIYF. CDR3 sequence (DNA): TGCGCCAGCAGCCCAACAACCAGGGGACCTGGAAACACCATATATTTT.

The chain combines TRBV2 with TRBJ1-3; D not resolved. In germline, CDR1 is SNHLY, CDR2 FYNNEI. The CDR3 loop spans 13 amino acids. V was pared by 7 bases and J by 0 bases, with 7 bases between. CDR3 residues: CASMVDSGNTIYF. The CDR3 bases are TGTGCCAGCATGGTAGACTCTGGAAACACCATATATTTT.

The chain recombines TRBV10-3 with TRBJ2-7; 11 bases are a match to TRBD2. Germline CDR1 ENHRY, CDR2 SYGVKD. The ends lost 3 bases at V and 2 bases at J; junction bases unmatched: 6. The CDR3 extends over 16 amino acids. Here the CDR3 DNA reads TGTGCCATCAGTGAACCAACTAGCGGGAGAACCTACGAGCAGTACTTC. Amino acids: CAISEPTSGRTYEQYF.

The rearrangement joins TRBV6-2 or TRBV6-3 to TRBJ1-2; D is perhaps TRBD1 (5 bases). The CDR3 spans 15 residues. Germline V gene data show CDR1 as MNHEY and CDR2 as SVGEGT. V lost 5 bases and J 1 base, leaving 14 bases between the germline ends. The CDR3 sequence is CASSTRTPVNYGYTF. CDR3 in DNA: TGTGCCAGCAGTACAAGGACACCCGTTAACTATGGCTACACCTTC.

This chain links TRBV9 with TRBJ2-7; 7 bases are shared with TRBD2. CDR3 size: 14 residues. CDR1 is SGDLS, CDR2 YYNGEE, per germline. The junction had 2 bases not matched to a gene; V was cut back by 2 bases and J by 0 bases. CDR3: CASSVSGGSYEQYF. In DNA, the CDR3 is TGTGCCAGCAGCGTTTCGGGAGGCTCCTACGAGCAGTACTTC.

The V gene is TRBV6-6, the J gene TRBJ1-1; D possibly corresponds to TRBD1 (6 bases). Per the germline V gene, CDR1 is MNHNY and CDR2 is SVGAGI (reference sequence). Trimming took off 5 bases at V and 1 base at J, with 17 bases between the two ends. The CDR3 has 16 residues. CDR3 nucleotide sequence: TGTGCCAGCAGTCCCACCCCCAGGGGTGGGAACACTGAAGCTTTCTTT. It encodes CASSPTPRGGNTEAFF.

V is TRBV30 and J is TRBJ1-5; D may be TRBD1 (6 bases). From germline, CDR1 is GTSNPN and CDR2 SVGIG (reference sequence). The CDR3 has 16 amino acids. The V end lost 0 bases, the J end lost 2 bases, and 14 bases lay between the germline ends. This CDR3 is CAWSVFYREGNQPQHF. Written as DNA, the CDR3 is TGTGCCTGGAGTGTATTTTACAGGGAAGGCAATCAGCCCCAGCATTTT.

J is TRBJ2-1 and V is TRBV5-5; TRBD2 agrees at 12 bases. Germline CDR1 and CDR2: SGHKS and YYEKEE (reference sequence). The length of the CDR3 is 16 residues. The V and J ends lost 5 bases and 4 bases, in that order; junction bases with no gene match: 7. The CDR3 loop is CASSPRTSGAYNEQFF. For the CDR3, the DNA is TGTGCCAGCAGTCCGAGGACTAGCGGGGCTTACAATGAGCAGTTCTTC.

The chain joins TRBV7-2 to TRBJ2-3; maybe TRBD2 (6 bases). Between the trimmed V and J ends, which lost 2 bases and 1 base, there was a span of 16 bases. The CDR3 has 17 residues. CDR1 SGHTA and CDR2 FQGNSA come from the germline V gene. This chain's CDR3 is CASSLRFEGGGTDTQYF. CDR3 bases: TGTGCCAGCAGCTTAAGGTTTGAGGGCGGGGGCACAGATACGCAGTATTTT.

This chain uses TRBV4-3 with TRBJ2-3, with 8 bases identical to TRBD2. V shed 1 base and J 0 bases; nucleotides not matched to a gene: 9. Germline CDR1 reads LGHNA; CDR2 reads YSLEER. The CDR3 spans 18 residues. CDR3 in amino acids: CASSQAPRKRESTDTQYF. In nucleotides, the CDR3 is TGCGCCAGCAGCCAAGCCCCTCGGAAGCGGGAGAGCACAGATACGCAGTATTTT.

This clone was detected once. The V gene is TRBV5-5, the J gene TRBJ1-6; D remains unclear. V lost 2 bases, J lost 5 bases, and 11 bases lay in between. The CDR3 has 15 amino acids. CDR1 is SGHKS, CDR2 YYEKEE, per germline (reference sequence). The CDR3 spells CASSFGRFNNSPLHF. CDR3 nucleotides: TGTGCCAGCAGCTTCGGCAGGTTCAATAATTCACCCCTCCACTTT.

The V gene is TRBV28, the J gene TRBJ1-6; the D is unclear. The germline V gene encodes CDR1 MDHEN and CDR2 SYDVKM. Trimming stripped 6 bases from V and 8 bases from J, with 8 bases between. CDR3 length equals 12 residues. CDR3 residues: CASSPLDSPLHF. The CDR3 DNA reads TGTGCCAGCAGCCCCCTCGATTCACCCCTCCACTTT.

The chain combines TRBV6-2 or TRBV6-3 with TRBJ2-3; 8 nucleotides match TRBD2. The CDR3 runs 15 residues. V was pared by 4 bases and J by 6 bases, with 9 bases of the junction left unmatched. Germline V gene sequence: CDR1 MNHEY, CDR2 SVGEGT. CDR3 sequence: CASSWDPAGADTQYF. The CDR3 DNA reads TGTGCCAGCAGTTGGGATCCAGCGGGAGCTGATACGCAGTATTTT.

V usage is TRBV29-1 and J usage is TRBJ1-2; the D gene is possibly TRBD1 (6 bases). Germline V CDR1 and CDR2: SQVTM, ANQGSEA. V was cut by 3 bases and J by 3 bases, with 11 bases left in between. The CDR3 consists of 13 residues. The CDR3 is CSVDTDSDYGYTF. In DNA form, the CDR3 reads TGCAGCGTTGATACGGACAGCGACTATGGCTACACCTTC.

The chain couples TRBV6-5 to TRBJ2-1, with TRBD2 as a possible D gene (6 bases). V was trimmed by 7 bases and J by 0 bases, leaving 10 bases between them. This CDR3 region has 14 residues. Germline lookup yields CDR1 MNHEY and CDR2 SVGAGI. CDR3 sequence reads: CASTPTSSYNEQFF. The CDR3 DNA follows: TGTGCCAGCACCCCGACTAGCTCCTACAATGAGCAGTTCTTC.

The CDR3 protein is CASSFMGRVNTEAFF. In DNA form, the CDR3 reads TGTGCCAGCAGTTTTATGGGCAGGGTGAACACTGAAGCTTTCTTT. J is TRBJ1-1 and V is TRBV27, with D possibly matching TRBD1 (5 bases). This CDR3 is 15 amino acids long. Trimming removed 3 bases at V and 0 bases at J, with 11 bases between. The germline V gene has CDR1 MNHEY and CDR2 SMNVEV (reference sequence).

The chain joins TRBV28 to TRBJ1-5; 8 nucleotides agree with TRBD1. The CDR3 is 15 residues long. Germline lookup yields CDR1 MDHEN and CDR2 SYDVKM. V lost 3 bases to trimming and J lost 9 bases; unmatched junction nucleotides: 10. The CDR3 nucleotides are TGTGCCAGCAGTTTGCCGAACAGGGGGGGCTCGCCCCAGCATTTT. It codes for CASSLPNRGGSPQHF.

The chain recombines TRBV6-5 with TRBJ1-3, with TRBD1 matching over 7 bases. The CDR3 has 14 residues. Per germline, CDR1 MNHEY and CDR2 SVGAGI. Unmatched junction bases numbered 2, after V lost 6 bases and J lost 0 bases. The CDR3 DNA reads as TGTGCCAGCAGGGCAGGGGGCTCTGGAAACACCATATATTTT. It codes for CASRAGGSGNTIYF.

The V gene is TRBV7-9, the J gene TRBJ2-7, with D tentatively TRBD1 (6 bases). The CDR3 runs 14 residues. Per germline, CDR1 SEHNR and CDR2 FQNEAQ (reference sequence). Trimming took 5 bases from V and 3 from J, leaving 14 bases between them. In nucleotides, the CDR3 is TGTGCCAGCAGCCCCGGGACACAAAACTACGAGCAGTACTTC. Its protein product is CASSPGTQNYEQYF. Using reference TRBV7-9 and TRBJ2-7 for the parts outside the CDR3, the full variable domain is DTGVSQNPRHKITKRGQNVTFRCDPISEHNRLYWYRQTLGQGPEFLTYFQNEAQLEKSRLLSDRFSAERPKGSFSTLEIQRTEQGDSAMYLCASSPGTQNYEQYFGPGTRLTVT.

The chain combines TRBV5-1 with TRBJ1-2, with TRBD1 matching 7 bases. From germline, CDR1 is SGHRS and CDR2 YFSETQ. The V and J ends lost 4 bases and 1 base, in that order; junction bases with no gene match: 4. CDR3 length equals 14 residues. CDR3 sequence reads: CASSKGTVNYGYTF. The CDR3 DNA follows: TGCGCCAGCAGCAAAGGGACAGTTAACTATGGCTACACCTTC.